This TCR beta chain was captured by sequencing in a study of CD8+ T cells in alopecia areata. Using a FACSAria, the CD4+ and CD8+ T cells were sorted from the PBMCs. This CDR3 comprises 13 residues. V was clipped by 7 bases and J by 5 bases, with 14 bases between them. The germline V gene encodes CDR1 LNHDA and CDR2 SQIVND (reference sequence). As the sequencing template, cDNA was produced by extracting RNA and reverse transcribing it. Profiled with immunoSEQ multiplex PCR; TCRdb holds only in-frame clones, not every one. Of around 130,000 clones in the sample, approximately 58% were seen once. V and J are TRBV19 and TRBJ1-1; tentatively, D is TRBD1 (6 bases). The TCR was taken from a human donor with alopecia areata. The sequencing here drew on CD4+ T cells sorted from blood, taken at week 0. The CDR3 DNA reads TGTGCCAGTACAACAGGGATCGGGACTGAAGCTTTCTTT. It specifies CASTTGIGTEAFF. The full variable domain, with the rest looked up from reference TRBV19 and TRBJ1-1, is DGGITQSPKYLFRKEGQNVTLSCEQNLNHDAMYWYRQDPGQGLRLIYYSQIVNDFQKGDIAEGYSVSREKKESFPLTVTSAQKNPTAFYLCASTTGIGTEAFFGQGTRLTVV.